The entry that follows covers one T cell receptor beta chain sequence. This record comes from a study of blood T cell repertoires in COVID-19. In the study overall: Material from acute and convalescent COVID-19 was sourced from the United States, Italy and Spain.

V dropped 3 bases and J dropped 5 bases, with 8 bases sitting between them. The CDR3 consists of 13 residues. The germline V gene has CDR1 LGHNA and CDR2 YNFKEQ. In the source study's methods: Amplifying reference gene primers gave estimates of nucleated cell counts. Produced via immunoSEQ multiplex PCR; TCRdb's table is partial and in-frame only. The V and J calls and clone size are taken from that table; D and trimming were inferred from the DNA. The sample contains some 99,000 clones, around 78% of which appear only once. The chain joins TRBV4-2 to TRBJ1-5, with a weak D call TRBD1 (5 bases). This sequence was found in a woman aged 55 to 70 with acute or convalescent COVID-19. The sample was peripheral blood. Here the CDR3 DNA reads TGTGCCAGCAGCCAGGGGGGGGATCAGCCCCAGCATTTT. Translation: CASSQGGDQPQHF.